This T cell receptor beta chain was observed in a study of read filtering for tumor transcriptome and immune sequencing. As for the study in general: Revised staging placed 8 patients in R-ISS I, about 17 in II, over 5 in III.

Study-wide findings and caveats: Correlation between methods rose after single-read clonotypes were removed.

The CDR3 extends over 13 amino acids. Germline V gene lookup returns CDR1 SGHNT and CDR2 YENEEA. Between the trimmed V and J ends, which lost 5 bases and 2 bases, there was a span of 7 bases. With regard to this clonotype: Its target is unknown.

The library was built from about 400 ng RNA with molecular barcoded adaptors for alpha/delta and beta/gamma chains. TCRdb itself ran the reads through MiXCR, one entry per CDR3 protein. The sample records 50,000 or so distinct CDR3 sequences, less than 20% being singletons. The chain is built from TRBV11-3 and TRBJ2-1; D not certain. What was sequenced was a population of CD138-negative cells sorted from bone marrow. The clonotype was recovered from a donor aged 40 or over with multiple myeloma. CDR3 sequence (DNA): TGTGCCAGCAGCGCTGGGACCTACAATGAGCAGTTCTTC. Residues: CASSAGTYNEQFF. The variable domain in full, completed from reference TRBV11-3 and TRBJ2-1, reads EAGVVQSPRYKIIEKKQPVAFWCNPISGHNTLYWYLQNLGQGPELLIRYENEEAVDDSQLPKDRFSAERLKGVDSTLKIQPAELGDSAVYLCASSAGTYNEQFFGPGTRLTVL.